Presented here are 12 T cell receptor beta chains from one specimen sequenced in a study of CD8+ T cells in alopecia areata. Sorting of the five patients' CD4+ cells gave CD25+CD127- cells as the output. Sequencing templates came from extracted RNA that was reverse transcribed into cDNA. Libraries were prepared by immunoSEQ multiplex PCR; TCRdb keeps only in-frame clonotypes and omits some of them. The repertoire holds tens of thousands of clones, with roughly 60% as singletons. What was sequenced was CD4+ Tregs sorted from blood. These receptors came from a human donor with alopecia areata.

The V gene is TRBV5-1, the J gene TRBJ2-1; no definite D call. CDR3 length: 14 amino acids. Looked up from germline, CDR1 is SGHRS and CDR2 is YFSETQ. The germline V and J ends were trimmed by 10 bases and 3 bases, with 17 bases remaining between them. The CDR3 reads CACNGGVGYNEQFF. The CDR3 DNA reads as TGCGCCTGTAACGGTGGGGTAGGCTACAATGAGCAGTTCTTC.

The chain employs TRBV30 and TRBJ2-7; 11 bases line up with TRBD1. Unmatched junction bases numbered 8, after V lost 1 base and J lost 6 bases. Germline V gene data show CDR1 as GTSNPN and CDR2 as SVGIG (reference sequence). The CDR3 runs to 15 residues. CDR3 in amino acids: CAWSGRTGGLLEQYF. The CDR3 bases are TGTGCCTGGAGTGGGAGGACAGGGGGCCTCCTCGAGCAGTACTTC.

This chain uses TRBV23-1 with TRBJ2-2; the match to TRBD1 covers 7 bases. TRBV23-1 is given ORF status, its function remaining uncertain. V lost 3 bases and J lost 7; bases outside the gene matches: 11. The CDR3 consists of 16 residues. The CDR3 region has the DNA TGCGCCAGCAGTCATGGGTGCAGGGGGTCTGGCGGGGAGCTGTTTTTT. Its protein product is CASSHGCRGSGGELFF.

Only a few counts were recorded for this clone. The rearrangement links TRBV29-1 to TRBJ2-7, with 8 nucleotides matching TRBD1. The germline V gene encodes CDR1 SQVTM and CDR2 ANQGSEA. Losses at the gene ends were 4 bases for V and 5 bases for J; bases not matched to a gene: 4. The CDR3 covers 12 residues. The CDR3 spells CSVVDRVHEQYF. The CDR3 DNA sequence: TGCAGCGTTGTGGACAGGGTCCACGAGCAGTACTTC.

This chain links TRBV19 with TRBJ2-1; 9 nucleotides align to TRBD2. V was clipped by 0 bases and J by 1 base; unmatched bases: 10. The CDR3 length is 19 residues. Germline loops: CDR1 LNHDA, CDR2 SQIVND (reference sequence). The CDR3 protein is CASSIDLGGAGGSYNEQFF. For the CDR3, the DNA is TGTGCCAGTAGTATAGATCTGGGTGGAGCGGGAGGTTCCTACAATGAGCAGTTCTTC.

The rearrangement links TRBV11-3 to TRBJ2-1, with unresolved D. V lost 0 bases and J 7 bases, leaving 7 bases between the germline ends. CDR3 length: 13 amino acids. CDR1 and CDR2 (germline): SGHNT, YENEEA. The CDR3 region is CASSLDRRNEQFF. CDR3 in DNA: TGTGCCAGCAGCTTAGATCGGAGAAATGAGCAGTTCTTC.

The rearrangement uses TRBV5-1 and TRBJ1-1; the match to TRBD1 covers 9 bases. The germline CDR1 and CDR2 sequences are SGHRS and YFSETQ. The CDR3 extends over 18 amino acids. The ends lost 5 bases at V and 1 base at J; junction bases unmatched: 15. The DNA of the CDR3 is TGCGCCAGCAGACTTGGTGGTGGGACAGGGAACGCGAACACTGAAGCTTTCTTT. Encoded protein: CASRLGGGTGNANTEAFF.

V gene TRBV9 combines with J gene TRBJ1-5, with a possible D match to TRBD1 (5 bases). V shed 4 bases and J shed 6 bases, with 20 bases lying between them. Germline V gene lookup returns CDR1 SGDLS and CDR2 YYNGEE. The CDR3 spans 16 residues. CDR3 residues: CASSSGHGAGGQPQHF. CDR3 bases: TGTGCCAGCAGCTCCGGACACGGGGCGGGCGGTCAGCCCCAGCATTTT.

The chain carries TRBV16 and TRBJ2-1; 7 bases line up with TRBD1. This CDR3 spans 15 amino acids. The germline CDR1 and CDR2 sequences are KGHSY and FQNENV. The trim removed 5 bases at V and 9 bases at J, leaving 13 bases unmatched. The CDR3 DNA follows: TGTGCCAGCAGCGAATACCGGACAGGTATGGTTGAGCAGTTCTTC. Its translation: CASSEYRTGMVEQFF.

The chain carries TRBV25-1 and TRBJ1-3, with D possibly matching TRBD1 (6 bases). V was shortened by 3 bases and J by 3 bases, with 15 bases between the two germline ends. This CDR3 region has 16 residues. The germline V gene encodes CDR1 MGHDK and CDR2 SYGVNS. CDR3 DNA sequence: TGTGCCAGCAGTGATACTCTACAGGGTGATGGAAACACCATATATTTT. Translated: CASSDTLQGDGNTIYF.

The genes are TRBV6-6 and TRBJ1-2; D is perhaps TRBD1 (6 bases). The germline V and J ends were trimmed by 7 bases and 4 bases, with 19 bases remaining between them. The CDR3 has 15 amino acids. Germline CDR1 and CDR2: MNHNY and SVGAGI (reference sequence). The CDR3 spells CASIDQGKRGYGYTF. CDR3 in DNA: TGTGCCAGCATTGACCAGGGGAAGAGGGGCTATGGCTACACCTTC.

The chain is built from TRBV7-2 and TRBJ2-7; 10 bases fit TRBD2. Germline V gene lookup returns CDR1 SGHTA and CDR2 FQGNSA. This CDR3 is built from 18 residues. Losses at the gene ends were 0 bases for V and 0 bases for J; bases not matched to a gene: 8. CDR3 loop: CASSLAVTSGSYSYEQYF. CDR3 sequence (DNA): TGTGCCAGCAGCTTAGCCGTGACTAGCGGGTCCTACTCCTACGAGCAGTACTTC.